The present T cell receptor (beta chain) was sequenced within a study of T cells after yellow fever vaccination. Overall study: The fractions with low cell numbers were processed using SMART-Seq v4 Ultra Low Input.

The authors made TCR cDNA by 5'RACE template switching, adding a universal primer site and UMIs. TCRdb re-analysed the 5' RACE reads in MiXCR, keeping a single row per CDR3 protein. This sample has approximately 170,000 distinct CDR3 sequences, with more than 9.5% found just once. On this clonotype: The antigen remains unidentified.

The study, taken as a whole, reports: The secondary response was weaker, and its peak arrived faster, on day 5 versus 15. Abundant contaminating clonotypes from the bulk population could appear in FACS-sorted repertoires.

V was clipped by 6 bases and J by 2 bases; unmatched bases: 4. Germline V gene sequence: CDR1 SGHRS, CDR2 YFSETQ. CDR3 length equals 14 residues. The origin of this receptor is a man aged 18 to 30 who received the YFV17D yellow fever vaccine. The chain uses TRBV5-1 and TRBJ2-7; TRBD2 matches at 11 bases. The sample was CD8+ T cells sorted from PBMCs, taken 15 days after the yellow fever booster vaccination. In nucleotides, the CDR3 is TGCGCCAGCACTTTGACTAGCGGGGCCTACGAGCAGTACTTC. This codes for CASTLTSGAYEQYF. The complete variable domain, with remaining parts taken from reference TRBV5-1 and TRBJ2-7, reads KAGVTQTPRYLIKTRGQQVTLSCSPISGHRSVSWYQQTPGQGLQFLFEYFSETQRNKGNFPGRFSGRQFSNSRSEMNVSTLELGDSALYLCASTLTSGAYEQYFGPGTRLTVT.